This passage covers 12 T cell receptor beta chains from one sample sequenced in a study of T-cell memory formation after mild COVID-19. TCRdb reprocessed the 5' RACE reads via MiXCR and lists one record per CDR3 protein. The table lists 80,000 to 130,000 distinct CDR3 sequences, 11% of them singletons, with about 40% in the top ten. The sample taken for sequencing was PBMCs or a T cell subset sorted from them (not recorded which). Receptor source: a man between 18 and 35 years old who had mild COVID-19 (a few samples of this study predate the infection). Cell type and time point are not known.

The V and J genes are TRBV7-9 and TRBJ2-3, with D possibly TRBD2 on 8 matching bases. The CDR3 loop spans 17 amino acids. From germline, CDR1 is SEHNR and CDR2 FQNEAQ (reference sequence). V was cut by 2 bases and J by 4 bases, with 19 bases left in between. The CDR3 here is CASSLIGRGPLADTQYF. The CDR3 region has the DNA TGTGCCAGCAGCTTAATCGGGAGGGGGCCCCTCGCAGATACGCAGTATTTT.

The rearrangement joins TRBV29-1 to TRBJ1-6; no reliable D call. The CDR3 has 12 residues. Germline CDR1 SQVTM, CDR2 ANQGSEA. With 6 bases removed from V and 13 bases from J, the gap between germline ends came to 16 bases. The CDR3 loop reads CSVSVGEEPLHF. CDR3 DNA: TGCAGCGTCTCTGTCGGGGAGGAGCCCCTCCACTTT.

CDR3 DNA: TGCGCCAGCAGCCAAGCGTCAGGGGCTGGAAACACCATATATTTT. Translating gives CASSQASGAGNTIYF. The chain links TRBV4-1 to TRBJ1-3; maybe TRBD1 (6 bases). Trimming took 1 base from V and 2 from J, leaving 9 bases between them. The CDR3 sequence is 15 residues long. CDR1 is MGHRA, CDR2 YSYEKL, per germline.

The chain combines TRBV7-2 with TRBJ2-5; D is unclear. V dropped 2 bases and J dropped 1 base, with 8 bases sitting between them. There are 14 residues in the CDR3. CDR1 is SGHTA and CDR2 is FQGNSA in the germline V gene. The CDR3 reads CASSLRVPQETQYF. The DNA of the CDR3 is TGTGCCAGCAGCTTAAGGGTGCCCCAAGAGACCCAGTACTTC.

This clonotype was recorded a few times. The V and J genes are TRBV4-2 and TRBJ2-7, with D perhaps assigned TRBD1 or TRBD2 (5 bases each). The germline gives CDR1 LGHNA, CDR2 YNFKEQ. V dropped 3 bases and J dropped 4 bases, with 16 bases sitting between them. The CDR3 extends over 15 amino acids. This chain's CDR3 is CASSQGVGPIYEQYV. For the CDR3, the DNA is TGTGCCAGCAGCCAGGGGGTCGGGCCCATTTACGAGCAGTACGTC.

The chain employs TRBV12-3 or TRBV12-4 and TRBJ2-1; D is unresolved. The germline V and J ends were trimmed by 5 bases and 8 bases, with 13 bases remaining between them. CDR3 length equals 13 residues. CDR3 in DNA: TGTGCCAGCAGTAGAACGTCGGTCTATGAGCAGTTCTTC. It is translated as CASSRTSVYEQFF.

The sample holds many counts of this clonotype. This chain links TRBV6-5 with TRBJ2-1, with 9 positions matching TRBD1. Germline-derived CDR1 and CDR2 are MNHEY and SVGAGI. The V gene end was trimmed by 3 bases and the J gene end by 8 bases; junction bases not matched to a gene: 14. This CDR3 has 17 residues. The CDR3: CASSYSPPGTGLHEQFF. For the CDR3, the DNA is TGTGCCAGCAGTTATTCCCCCCCAGGGACAGGGCTGCATGAGCAGTTCTTC.

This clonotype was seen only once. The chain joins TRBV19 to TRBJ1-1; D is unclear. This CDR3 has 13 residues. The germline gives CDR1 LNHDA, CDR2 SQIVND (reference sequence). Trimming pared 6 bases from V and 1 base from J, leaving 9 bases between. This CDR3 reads CASRYSSNTEAFF. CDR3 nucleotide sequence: TGTGCCAGTAGGTACTCTTCGAACACTGAAGCTTTCTTT.

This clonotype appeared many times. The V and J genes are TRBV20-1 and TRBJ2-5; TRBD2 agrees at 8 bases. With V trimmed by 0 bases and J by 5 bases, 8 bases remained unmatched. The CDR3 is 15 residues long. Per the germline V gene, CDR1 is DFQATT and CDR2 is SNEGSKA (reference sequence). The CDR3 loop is CSARDGGSGDETQYF. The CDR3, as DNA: TGCAGTGCTAGAGATGGGGGTAGCGGGGATGAGACCCAGTACTTC.

Here the CDR3 DNA reads TGCGCCAGCACCACTAGCGGGAGGGCCGATGAGCAGTTCTTC. Its protein is CASTTSGRADEQFF. The V call is TRBV5-1, the J call TRBJ2-1; TRBD2 aligns across 13 bases. Trimming cost V 6 bases and J 8 bases; bases outside gene matches: 5. Germline V gives CDR1 SGHRS, CDR2 YFSETQ. The length of the CDR3 is 14 residues.

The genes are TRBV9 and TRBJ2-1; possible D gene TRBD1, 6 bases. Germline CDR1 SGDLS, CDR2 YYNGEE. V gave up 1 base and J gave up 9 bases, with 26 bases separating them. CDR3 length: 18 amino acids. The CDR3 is CASSVTPPPDSGGLEQFF. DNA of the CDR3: TGTGCCAGCAGCGTAACTCCCCCCCCGGACAGCGGCGGACTTGAGCAGTTCTTC. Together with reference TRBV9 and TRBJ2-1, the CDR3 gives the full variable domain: DSGVTQTPKHLITATGQRVTLRCSPRSGDLSVYWYQQSLDQGLQFLIQYYNGEERAKGNILERFSAQQFPDLHSELNLSSLELGDSALYFCASSVTPPPDSGGLEQFFGPGTRLTVL.

The chain's CDR3 is CAISESRAEGLYGYTF. The CDR3 bases are TGTGCCATCAGTGAGTCGAGAGCGGAGGGGCTCTATGGCTACACCTTC. V gene TRBV10-3 combines with J gene TRBJ1-2; D perhaps matches TRBD1 (5 bases). Trimming cost V 0 bases and J 4 bases, with 15 bases left between them. Germline V lookup: CDR1 ENHRY, CDR2 SYGVKD. CDR3 length: 16 residues.